This T cell receptor (beta chain) was profiled in a study of response to subunit inactivated influenza vaccine. Notes on the study in general: The authors put forward the suggestion that each seasonal influenza vaccination may bring in only a limited number of new T cells.

At least ten counts were recorded for this clonotype. Its antigen remains unidentified. TCRdb reprocessed the RT-PCR reads via MiXCR and lists one record per CDR3 protein. In the table there are 600,000 to 850,000 distinct CDR3 sequences, 14% of which are singletons. The CDR3 covers 15 residues. V lost 0 bases and J lost 2, with 14 bases in between. The V gene's germline CDR1 is DFQATT and CDR2 SNEGSKA (reference sequence). The material was PBMCs from blood, obtained around 15 days before vaccination. This receptor was obtained from a man aged 45 to 65 who received an inactivated influenza vaccine. This chain connects TRBV20-1 to TRBJ2-7; D assignment may be TRBD1 or TRBD2 (5 bases each). CDR3 in amino acids: CSARDLRDAAYEQYF. DNA of the CDR3: TGCAGTGCTAGAGACCTCCGGGACGCGGCCTACGAGCAGTACTTC.